The sample holds a few counts of the clone carrying this T cell receptor beta chain. This sample was taken from a study of T-cell memory formation after mild COVID-19. The junction had 3 bases not matched to a gene; V was cut back by 4 bases and J by 7 bases. CDR1 is MNHGY, CDR2 SVAAGI, per germline. The CDR3 loop spans 14 amino acids. TCRdb re-called the 5' RACE reads through MiXCR, storing one row per CDR3 protein. The sample has roughly 260,000 distinct CDR3 sequences, around 17% seen once. V is TRBV6-9 and J is TRBJ2-1, with 11 bases aligning to TRBD1. Material for sequencing was PBMCs or a T cell subset sorted from them (not recorded which). The receptor's source is a man between 18 and 29 years old who had mild COVID-19 (a few samples of this study predate the infection). Cell type and time point are not known. The CDR3 coding sequence is TGTGCCAGCAGTTCGGGACAGGGGGTTAATGAGCAGTTCTTC. Translated, it gives CASSSGQGVNEQFF.